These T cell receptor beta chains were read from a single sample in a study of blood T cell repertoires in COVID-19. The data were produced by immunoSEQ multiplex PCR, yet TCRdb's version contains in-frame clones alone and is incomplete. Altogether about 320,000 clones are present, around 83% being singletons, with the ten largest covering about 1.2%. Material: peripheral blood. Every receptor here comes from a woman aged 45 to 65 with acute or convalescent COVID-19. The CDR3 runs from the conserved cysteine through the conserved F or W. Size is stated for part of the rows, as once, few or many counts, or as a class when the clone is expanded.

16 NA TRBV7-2 CASRGGAELYNSPLHF
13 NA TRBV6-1 CASSELVGTEAFF
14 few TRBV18 CASSPVTANYGYTF
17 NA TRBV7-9 CASSSSGSGGADYGYTF
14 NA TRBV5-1 CVSSLDRVESPLHF
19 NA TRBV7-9 CASSNILAGGLPSYNEQFF
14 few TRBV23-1 CASSQFFRDTEAFF
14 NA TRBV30 CAWSVQLITDTQYF
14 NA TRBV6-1 CASSERGSGNTIYF
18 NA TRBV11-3 CASSPRPIIAGGANEQFF
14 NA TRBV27 CASSFLPGDTEAFF
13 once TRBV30 CAWTTGREGPQHF
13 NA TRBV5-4 CASSPRGSWGYTF
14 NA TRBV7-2 CASSLEQINQPQHF